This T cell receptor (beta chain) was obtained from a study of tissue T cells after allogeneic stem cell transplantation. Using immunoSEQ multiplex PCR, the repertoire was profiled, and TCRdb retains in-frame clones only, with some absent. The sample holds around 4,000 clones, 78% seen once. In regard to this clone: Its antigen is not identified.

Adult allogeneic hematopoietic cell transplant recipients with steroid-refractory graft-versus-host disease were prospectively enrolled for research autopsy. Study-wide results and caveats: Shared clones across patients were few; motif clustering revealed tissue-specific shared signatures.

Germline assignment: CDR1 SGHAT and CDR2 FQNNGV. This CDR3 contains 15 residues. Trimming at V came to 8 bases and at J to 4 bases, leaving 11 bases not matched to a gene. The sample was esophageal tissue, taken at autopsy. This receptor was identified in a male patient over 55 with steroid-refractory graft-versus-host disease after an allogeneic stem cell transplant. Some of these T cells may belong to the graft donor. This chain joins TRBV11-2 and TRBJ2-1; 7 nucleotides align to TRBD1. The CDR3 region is CASGSGQERYNEQFF. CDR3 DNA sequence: TGTGCCAGCGGTTCCGGACAGGAGAGATACAATGAGCAGTTCTTC.